This TCR beta chain is from a study of cytomegalovirus exposure and HLA in healthy donors. About the study: Earlier results showed roughly 120 million unique TCR beta sequences derived from some 180 million T cells. Regarding the study as a whole: In a later analysis, an Asian-associated ancestry cluster reportedly showed fewer N-insertions than the approximately 620-donor mean. Listed as cytomegalovirus-associated were over 150 TCR beta chains.

PCR was performed using 60 Vbeta and 13 Jbeta primers. Original processing notes: Around 12 million of 65 million to 95 million unique TCR beta chains were shared, per a later count. Some clones are missing from TCRdb's copy, which holds only in-frame ones; the method was immunoSEQ multiplex PCR. V and J calls and clone size are as listed in that table; D and trimming were resolved from the DNA. The table records about 230,000 clones, over 65% of them present only once. Per the germline V gene, CDR1 is SEHNR and CDR2 is FQNEAQ (reference sequence). This CDR3 is built from 13 residues. Details on this clone: Antigen unknown. The junction differs from germline at one of its ends, possibly a read error.

The source of this sequence is a human donor in good health. The source material was PBMCs. The chain links TRBV7-9 to TRBJ2-2; D remains ambiguous. The CDR3 reads CSSSPADTGELFF. The CDR3 nucleotides are TGTTCCAGCAGCCCCGCGGACACCGGGGAGCTGTTTTTT.